Presented here are 29 T cell receptor beta chains from one specimen sequenced in a study of blood T cells in healthy people across ages. Using a J-beta primer mix together with a sample-barcoded 5' primer, a second PCR was run for roughly 7 to 12 cycles. TCRdb re-analysed the 5' RACE reads in MiXCR, keeping a single row per CDR3 protein. The repertoire includes over a million distinct CDR3 sequences, 20% to 25% of them detected once, and less than 0.85% sits in the top ten. The same sample was also used in a study of T cells of mothers and their children.

The specimen was blood. Source of these receptors: a girl aged 2 to 9 in good health.

This clonotype was picked up a small number of times. The genes are TRBV2 and TRBJ1-1; D is perhaps TRBD1 (6 bases). Germline CDR1 and CDR2: SNHLY and FYNNEI. This CDR3 has 14 residues. Trimming stripped 5 bases from V and 6 bases from J, with 16 bases between. CDR3 bases: TGTGCCAGCAGTAATCGGGGACAAGACGCTGAAGCTTTCTTT. Its protein product is CASSNRGQDAEAFF.

This clonotype was observed a few times. The chain combines TRBV12-3 or TRBV12-4 with TRBJ2-2; D possibly matches TRBD1 or TRBD2 (5 bases each). V was clipped by 10 bases and J by 6 bases, with 18 bases between them. The CDR3 length is 14 residues. The CDR3 here is CATNRAKGPGELFF. The CDR3 nucleotides read TGTGCCACTAACCGGGCCAAGGGACCCGGGGAGCTGTTTTTT.

This chain uses TRBV13 with TRBJ2-5; no definite D call. V was cut by 8 bases and J by 2 bases, with 12 bases left in between. CDR3 size: 13 residues. Germline CDR1 and CDR2: PRHDT and FYEKMQ (reference sequence). The CDR3 region has the DNA TGTGCCAGCCGGCGGACCAAGCAAGAGACCCAGTACTTC. Its protein product is CASRRTKQETQYF.

CDR3 in DNA: TGCAGTGCTAGAGGACGACAGGATTACAATGAGCAGTTCTTC. This encodes CSARGRQDYNEQFF. The rearrangement uses TRBV20-1 and TRBJ2-1; perhaps TRBD1 as D (6 bases). This CDR3 has 14 residues. From germline, CDR1 is DFQATT and CDR2 SNEGSKA (reference sequence). V was pared by 1 base and J by 4 bases, with 11 bases between.

This clonotype was observed a few times. The chain uses TRBV20-1 and TRBJ2-7, with 8 bases identical to TRBD2. The V gene's germline CDR1 is DFQATT and CDR2 SNEGSKA (reference sequence). The CDR3 runs to 13 residues. The CDR3 region has the DNA TGCAGCCTTAGCGGGAATATACCCAACGAGCAGTACTTC. Its translation: CSLSGNIPNEQYF.

This clonotype has only a few counts. One end of the junction varies from germline; a read error may be responsible. This chain links TRBV14 with TRBJ2-7; 7 positions agree with TRBD1. Per the germline V gene, CDR1 is SGHDN and CDR2 is FVKESK. This CDR3 is 15 amino acids long. In DNA, the CDR3 is TGTGCCAGCAGCCACCCGAGACAGGGCTCCCACGAGCAGTACTTC. It is translated as CASSHPRQGSHEQYF.

The V and J genes are TRBV20-1 and TRBJ2-1, with no clear D. CDR1 and CDR2 (germline): DFQATT, SNEGSKA (reference sequence). The V and J ends lost 3 bases and 0 bases respectively, with 15 bases between them. The CDR3 has 16 residues. This CDR3 is CSASGLRAYSYNEQFF. The CDR3 DNA is TGCAGTGCTAGCGGGCTTCGCGCTTACTCCTACAATGAGCAGTTCTTC.

V is TRBV9 and J is TRBJ1-2; D might be TRBD1 (5 bases). The germline gives CDR1 SGDLS, CDR2 YYNGEE. The CDR3 length is 14 residues. Trimming left V 2 bases short and J 4 bases short, with 12 bases between. The chain's CDR3 is CASSVLGGFYGYTF. The CDR3, as DNA: TGTGCCAGCAGCGTTTTGGGGGGATTCTATGGCTACACCTTC.

The chain employs TRBV7-9 and TRBJ2-2; 10 positions match TRBD1. Trimming removed 8 bases from V and 1 base from J; junction bases left unmatched: 13. Germline V gene sequence: CDR1 SEHNR, CDR2 FQNEAQ (reference sequence). CDR3 length: 18 residues. CDR3 loop: CASGGQGSLFKNTGELFF. The DNA for the CDR3 is TGTGCCAGCGGGGGACAGGGGTCCCTCTTTAAGAACACCGGGGAGCTGTTTTTT.

CDR3 sequence reads: CASNRAGAHQPQHF. CDR3 nucleotide sequence: TGCGCCAGCAATAGAGCAGGTGCGCATCAGCCCCAGCATTTT. The chain links TRBV10-2 to TRBJ1-5; D gene unclear. This CDR3 region has 14 residues. Germline V gives CDR1 WSHSY, CDR2 SAAADI. V gave up 7 bases and J gave up 5 bases, with 15 bases separating them.

This clonotype came up a few times. The genes are TRBV29-1 and TRBJ1-1, with D uncertain. This CDR3 comprises 12 residues. In germline, CDR1 is SQVTM, CDR2 ANQGSEA. V shed 0 bases and J shed 7 bases, with 9 bases lying between them. The CDR3: CSVEDLGLEAFF. CDR3 DNA: TGCAGCGTTGAAGATCTCGGCCTTGAAGCTTTCTTT.

This chain joins TRBV5-1 and TRBJ2-7, with D possibly being TRBD2 (5 bases). The CDR3 runs 15 residues. Per the germline V gene, CDR1 is SGHRS and CDR2 is YFSETQ. The ends were cut back, 1 base at V and 2 bases at J, with 13 bases in the middle. As DNA, the CDR3 is TGCGCCAGCAGCTTGTCAGATCTCGGGGCCTACGAGCAGTACTTC. This encodes CASSLSDLGAYEQYF.

The chain recombines TRBV20-1 with TRBJ2-1, with D unresolved. Germline assignment: CDR1 DFQATT and CDR2 SNEGSKA (reference sequence). Between the trimmed V and J ends, which lost 0 bases and 10 bases, there was a span of 10 bases. This CDR3 is built from 12 residues. The CDR3 loop is CSARDGVVEQFF. DNA for the CDR3: TGCAGTGCTAGAGATGGAGTAGTAGAGCAGTTCTTC.

This chain links TRBV29-1 with TRBJ2-3, with D uncertain. The CDR3 is 14 residues long. Trimming pared 6 bases from V and 11 bases from J, leaving 24 bases between. The germline CDR1 and CDR2 sequences are SQVTM and ANQGSEA. The CDR3 protein is CSVPLGSLNKEQYF. The CDR3 DNA reads as TGCAGCGTCCCCCTAGGATCCCTCAATAAGGAGCAGTATTTT.

The chain has TRBV7-8 and TRBJ2-1; 9 bases fit TRBD1. The CDR3 covers 15 residues. Trimming cost V 3 bases and J 8 bases; bases outside gene matches: 8. Looked up from germline, CDR1 is SGHVS and CDR2 is FQNEAQ. DNA for the CDR3: TGTGCCAGCAGCTTCCGGGACAGGGATGGAGATGAGCAGTTCTTC. It translates to CASSFRDRDGDEQFF.

The DNA for the CDR3 is TGTGCCAGCAGCTCCCAGACAGTCTATGGCTACACCTTC. This gives the protein CASSSQTVYGYTF. This sequence joins TRBV7-9 and TRBJ1-2; a weak D match, TRBD1 (5 bases). The CDR3 is 13 amino acids. CDR1 and CDR2 (germline): SEHNR, FQNEAQ (reference sequence). Between the trimmed V and J ends, which lost 4 bases and 4 bases, there was a span of 10 bases.

The CDR3 sequence is CATQPVWGESDEQFF. CDR3 sequence (DNA): TGTGCCACCCAACCCGTATGGGGTGAAAGCGATGAGCAGTTCTTC. This chain uses TRBV6-5 with TRBJ2-1; D remains ambiguous. Looked up from germline, CDR1 is MNHEY and CDR2 is SVGAGI. V lost 10 bases, J lost 8 bases, and 24 bases lay in between. The CDR3 spans 15 residues.

There are a few counts of this clonotype. The chain uses TRBV28 and TRBJ2-7, with TRBD1 matching 8 bases. Germline loops: CDR1 MDHEN, CDR2 SYDVKM. The CDR3 has 14 residues. Trimming at V came to 2 bases and at J to 5 bases, leaving 5 bases not matched to a gene. The CDR3 coding sequence is TGTGCCAGCAGTTTAGTATCAGGGGGCCACGAGCAGTACTTC. Translating gives CASSLVSGGHEQYF.

This clonotype showed up just a few times. The genes are TRBV29-1 and TRBJ2-2; D remains ambiguous. V lost 4 bases, J lost 7 bases, and 10 bases lay in between. CDR1 and CDR2 (germline): SQVTM, ANQGSEA. CDR3 length equals 12 residues. The CDR3 bases are TGCAGCGTTGGTTATGGGGACGGGGAGCTGTTTTTT. This encodes CSVGYGDGELFF.

The chain combines TRBV28 with TRBJ2-1; D perhaps matches TRBD2 (6 bases). The V gene's germline CDR1 is MDHEN and CDR2 SYDVKM. This CDR3 has 13 residues. Trimming cost V 4 bases and J 10 bases, with 14 bases left between them. Written as DNA, the CDR3 is TGTGCCAGCAGTTCCATGACTGGGGGGGAGCAGTTCTTC. Translation: CASSSMTGGEQFF.

The chain is built from TRBV9 and TRBJ2-1; possibly TRBD1 for D (6 bases). Germline loops: CDR1 SGDLS, CDR2 YYNGEE. The CDR3 has 15 amino acids. V was trimmed by 3 bases and J by 0 bases, leaving 10 bases between them. CDR3 nucleotide sequence: TGTGCCAGCAGCGGTGGGACAAGCTCCTACAATGAGCAGTTCTTC. Translation: CASSGGTSSYNEQFF.

The chain employs TRBV2 and TRBJ2-3; unclear D gene. Trimming took 5 bases from V and 0 from J, leaving 9 bases between them. This CDR3 comprises 14 residues. From germline, CDR1 is SNHLY and CDR2 FYNNEI. CDR3 coding DNA: TGTGCCAGCAGTCCGATCTTTAGCACAGATACGCAGTATTTT. Protein: CASSPIFSTDTQYF.

This clonotype has only a few counts. V usage is TRBV11-2 and J usage is TRBJ2-7; tentatively, D is TRBD2 (6 bases). There are 15 residues in the CDR3. Per germline, CDR1 SGHAT and CDR2 FQNNGV. Trimming took 5 bases from V and 3 from J, leaving 17 bases between them. CDR3 nucleotide sequence: TGTGCCAGCAGCCTCCTCGGAGGGAAAAGCTACGAGCAGTACTTC. This gives the protein CASSLLGGKSYEQYF.

The CDR3 reads CASSQGRGNRNTIYF. In DNA form, the CDR3 reads TGCGCCAGCAGCCAGGGCAGGGGTAATAGAAACACCATATATTTT. The rearrangement links TRBV4-1 to TRBJ1-3; D is possibly TRBD1 (6 bases). The CDR3 has 15 residues. The germline gives CDR1 MGHRA, CDR2 YSYEKL. Trimming removed 3 bases at V and 5 bases at J, with 14 bases between.

The chain links TRBV7-3 to TRBJ2-4; D tentatively reads TRBD1 or TRBD2 (5 bases each). Trimming removed 5 bases from V and 6 bases from J, with 11 bases in between. Germline CDR1 and CDR2: SGHTA and FQGTGA. This CDR3 is 13 amino acids long. CDR3 protein: CASSLRDGNIQYF. The CDR3, as DNA: TGTGCCAGCAGCCTCCGGGACGGAAACATTCAGTACTTC.

This clonotype has a handful of counts. The genes are TRBV9 and TRBJ2-7, with 9 bases identical to TRBD2. The CDR3 is made up of 16 amino acids. With V trimmed by 0 bases and J by 7 bases, 11 bases remained unmatched. Per germline, CDR1 SGDLS and CDR2 YYNGEE. The CDR3 sequence is CASSVEGIAGVGEQYF. As DNA, the CDR3 is TGTGCCAGCAGCGTAGAGGGTATAGCGGGAGTCGGGGAGCAGTACTTC.

The genes are TRBV29-1 and TRBJ2-1, with D perhaps TRBD1 (5 bases). Trimming took off 1 base at V and 5 bases at J, with 12 bases between the two ends. Germline CDR1 and CDR2: SQVTM and ANQGSEA. The CDR3 spans 14 residues. CDR3 sequence: CSVEGWQGNNEQFF. DNA of the CDR3: TGCAGCGTTGAAGGTTGGCAGGGAAACAATGAGCAGTTCTTC.

The V call is TRBV29-1, the J call TRBJ2-5; a weak D match, TRBD1 (6 bases). The better agreement between TRBJ2-1 and the DNA end casts doubt on the J call. CDR1 is SQVTM and CDR2 is ANQGSEA in the germline V gene. The CDR3 covers 15 residues. Here the CDR3 DNA reads TGCAGCGTTGGAGTCCCTAGCCGGGACACCAATGAGCAGTTCTTC. Translation gives CSVGVPSRDTNEQFF.

V usage is TRBV10-3 and J usage is TRBJ2-5; TRBD2 agrees at 15 bases. The tail of the sequence fits TRBJ2-1 better, so the J call may be wrong. Germline loops: CDR1 ENHRY, CDR2 SYGVKD. The CDR3 covers 16 residues. The CDR3: CAISPLGLAGGDEQFF. CDR3 nucleotide sequence: TGTGCCATCAGTCCCTTGGGACTAGCGGGAGGCGATGAGCAGTTCTTC.